This TCR beta chain derives from a study of blood T cell repertoires in COVID-19. Assay used: immunoSEQ multiplex PCR; TCRdb lists only in-frame clones, some missing. The table includes 200,000 to 250,000 clones, about nine tenths detected once. This CDR3 contains 16 residues. Germline V gene lookup returns CDR1 SGDLS and CDR2 YYNGEE. V was trimmed by 0 bases and J by 7 bases, leaving 14 bases between them. The chain has TRBV9 and TRBJ2-6, with a tentative D call TRBD1 (6 bases). Sequencing was carried out using peripheral blood. This clonotype was sampled from a man in his sixties who had recovered from COVID-19. CDR3 region: CASSVATQGGANVLTF. CDR3 DNA sequence: TGTGCCAGCAGCGTAGCTACACAGGGTGGCGCCAACGTCCTGACTTTC.